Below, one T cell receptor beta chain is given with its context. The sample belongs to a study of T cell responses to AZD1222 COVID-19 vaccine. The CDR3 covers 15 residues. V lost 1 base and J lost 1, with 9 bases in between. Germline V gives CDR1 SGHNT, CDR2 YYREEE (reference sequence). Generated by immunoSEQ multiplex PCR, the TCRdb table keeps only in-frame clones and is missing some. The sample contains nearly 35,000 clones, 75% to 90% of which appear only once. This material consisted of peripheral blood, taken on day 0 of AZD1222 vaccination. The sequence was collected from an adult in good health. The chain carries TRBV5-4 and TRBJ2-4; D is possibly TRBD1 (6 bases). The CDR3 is CASSLSRGAKNIQYF. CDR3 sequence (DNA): TGTGCCAGCAGCTTGAGCAGGGGTGCCAAAAACATTCAGTACTTC.